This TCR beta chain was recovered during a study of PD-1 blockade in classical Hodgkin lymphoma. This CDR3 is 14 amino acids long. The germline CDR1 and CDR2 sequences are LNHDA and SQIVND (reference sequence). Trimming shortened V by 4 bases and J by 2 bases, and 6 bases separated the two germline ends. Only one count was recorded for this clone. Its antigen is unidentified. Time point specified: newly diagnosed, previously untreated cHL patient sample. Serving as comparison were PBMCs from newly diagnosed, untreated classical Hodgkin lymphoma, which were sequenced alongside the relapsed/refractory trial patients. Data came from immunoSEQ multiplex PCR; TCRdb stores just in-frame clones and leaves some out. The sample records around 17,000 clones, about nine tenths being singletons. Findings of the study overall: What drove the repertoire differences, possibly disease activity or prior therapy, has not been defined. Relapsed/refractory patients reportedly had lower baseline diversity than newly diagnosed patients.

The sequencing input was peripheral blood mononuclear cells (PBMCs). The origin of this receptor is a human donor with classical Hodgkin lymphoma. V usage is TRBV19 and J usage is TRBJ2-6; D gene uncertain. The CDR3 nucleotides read TGTGCCAGTAGTACGGGCCCTGGGGCCAACGTCCTGACTTTC. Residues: CASSTGPGANVLTF.